This TCR beta chain was recorded in a study of blood T cell repertoires in COVID-19. At the level of the study: In each case, the material was cDNA or gDNA derived from T cells, B-cell-depleted T cells, or PBMCs.

The germline CDR1 and CDR2 sequences are SGHTA and FQGNSA. The CDR3 spans 17 residues. After removal of 4 bases from V and 7 bases from J, the junction contained 12 bases not matched to a gene. Authors' analysis steps: Researchers report that nucleated cell counts were estimated from reference gene primer amplification. Repertoires were generated with immunoSEQ multiplex PCR, while TCRdb's copy carries only in-frame clones and drops some. D and trimming come from the DNA, and the V and J calls and clone size come from that table. The repertoire has around 320,000 clones, about nine tenths of them found once; the top ten carry roughly 6.9%.

The source is a young woman who had recovered from COVID-19. The J gene is TRBJ2-1, the V gene TRBV7-2; 11 bases align to TRBD2. The specimen was peripheral blood. The CDR3 bases are TGTGCCAGCAGCTACAGGCCAACTAGCGGGGGTGGGAATGAGCAGTTCTTC. It translates to CASSYRPTSGGGNEQFF.